A single sample is the source of the 7 T cell receptor beta chains below, sequenced in a study of blood T cell repertoires in COVID-19. Libraries were prepared by immunoSEQ multiplex PCR; TCRdb keeps only in-frame clonotypes and omits some of them. The sample carries 400,000 to 550,000 clones, approximately 90% recorded once. The source material was peripheral blood. The source is a woman in her twenties or thirties with acute or convalescent COVID-19.

This clone was recorded a few times. The chain is built from TRBV28 and TRBJ1-6, with a possible D match to TRBD1 (6 bases). In germline, CDR1 is MDHEN, CDR2 SYDVKM. This CDR3 has 17 amino acids. V gave up 7 bases and J gave up 4 bases, with 20 bases separating them. CDR3 coding DNA: TGTGCCAGCACTGAGGACAGTATCGTGAATTATAATTCACCCCTCCACTTT. It encodes CASTEDSIVNYNSPLHF. Drawing the rest from reference TRBV28 and TRBJ1-6, the complete variable domain is DVKVTQSSRYLVKRTGEKVFLECVQDMDHENMFWYRQDPGLGLRLIYFSYDVKMKEKGDIPEGYSVSREKKERFSLILESASTNQTSMYLCASTEDSIVNYNSPLHFGNGTRLTVT.

As DNA, the CDR3 is TGTGCCAGTAGTTATAACAGGGGTGAGCCCCAGCATTTT. This gives the protein CASSYNRGEPQHF. This chain connects TRBV19 to TRBJ1-5; 7 bases match TRBD1. Germline V gives CDR1 LNHDA, CDR2 SQIVND (reference sequence). Unmatched junction bases numbered 6, after V lost 5 bases and J lost 8 bases. The CDR3 sequence is 13 residues long.

V gene TRBV10-1 combines with J gene TRBJ2-1; D not resolved. From germline, CDR1 is WNHNN and CDR2 SYGVQD (reference sequence). There are 13 residues in the CDR3. V was pared by 0 bases and J by 7 bases, with 7 bases between. This chain's CDR3 is CASSESNRNEQFF. The CDR3 bases are TGCGCCAGCAGTGAGTCGAACAGAAATGAGCAGTTCTTC.

The chain carries TRBV6-5 and TRBJ1-2, with no clear D. The CDR3 contains 12 residues. Per germline, CDR1 MNHEY and CDR2 SVGAGI. Trimming removed 7 bases from V and 4 bases from J, with 10 bases in between. CDR3 DNA: TGTGCCAGCACATCCGGGAGCTATGGCTACACCTTC. This gives the protein CASTSGSYGYTF.

In this sample, this clone turned up once. The rearrangement uses TRBV12-3 or TRBV12-4 and TRBJ2-1, with D unresolved. The length of the CDR3 is 11 residues. Trimming cost V 6 bases and J 4 bases, with 4 bases left between them. CDR3 nucleotides: TGTGCCAGCAGCCTGTACAATGAGCAGTTCTTC. This codes for CASSLYNEQFF.

The V gene is TRBV3-1 (or the pseudogene TRBV3-2), the J gene TRBJ2-3; 7 bases map to TRBD2. CDR1 and CDR2 (germline): LGHDT, YNNKEL (reference sequence). Unmatched junction bases numbered 10, after V lost 0 bases and J lost 4 bases. The CDR3 is 17 residues long. CDR3 amino acids: CASSQDLAAKLPDTQYF. CDR3 coding DNA: TGTGCCAGCAGCCAAGATCTAGCGGCAAAACTTCCAGATACGCAGTATTTT.

The chain has TRBV7-7 and TRBJ2-7; a possible D gene is TRBD2 (6 bases). The V end was cut by 5 bases, the J end by 6 bases, with 14 bases between. Per the germline V gene, CDR1 is SSHAT and CDR2 is FNYEAQ (reference sequence). The CDR3 extends over 13 amino acids. CDR3 bases: TGTGCCAGCAGCCCCGTTAGCGGCGGCGAGCAGTACTTC. Translated: CASSPVSGGEQYF.